A single T cell receptor beta chain is shown here with its context. The data derive from a study of blood T cell repertoires in COVID-19. Study context: The cDNA or gDNA used as material had been derived from T cells, B-cell-depleted T cells, or PBMCs.

Profiled with immunoSEQ multiplex PCR; TCRdb holds only in-frame clones, not every one. The sample consists of more than 100,000 clones, over 75% of them appearing once. Germline CDR1 and CDR2: KGHDR and SFDVKD. The CDR3 has 15 amino acids. The ends were cut back, 1 base at V and 0 bases at J, with 7 bases in the middle. This receptor was identified in a man between 65 and 85 years old with active COVID-19. Source material: peripheral blood. The J gene is TRBJ2-3, the V gene TRBV24-1; D remains unclear. The CDR3 here is CATSDFGQSTDTQYF. In DNA form, the CDR3 reads TGTGCCACCAGTGATTTTGGGCAGAGCACAGATACGCAGTATTTT.